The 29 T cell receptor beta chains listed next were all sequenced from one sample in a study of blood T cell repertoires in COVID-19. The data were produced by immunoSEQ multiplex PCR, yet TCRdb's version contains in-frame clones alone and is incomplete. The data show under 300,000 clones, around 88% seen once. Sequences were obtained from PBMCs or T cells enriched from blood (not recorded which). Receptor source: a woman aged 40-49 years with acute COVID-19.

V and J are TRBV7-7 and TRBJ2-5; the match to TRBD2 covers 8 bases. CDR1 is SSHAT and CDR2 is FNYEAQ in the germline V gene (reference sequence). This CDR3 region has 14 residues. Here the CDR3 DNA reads TGTGCTAGCTCCCCCACTAGCGGCCAAGAGACCCAGTACTTC. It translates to CASSPTSGQETQYF.

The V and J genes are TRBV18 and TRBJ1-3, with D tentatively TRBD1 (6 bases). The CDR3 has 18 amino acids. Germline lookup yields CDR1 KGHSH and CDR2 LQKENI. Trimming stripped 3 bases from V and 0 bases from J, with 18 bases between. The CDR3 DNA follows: TGTGCCAGCTCACCCCTAGGGACAAGGGGAAACTCTGGAAACACCATATATTTT. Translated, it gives CASSPLGTRGNSGNTIYF.

In nucleotides, the CDR3 is TGTGCCAGCAGCTTAGACATACAGGGAAACACCATATATTTT. Its translation: CASSLDIQGNTIYF. The genes are TRBV7-6 and TRBJ1-3; D remains ambiguous. CDR1 SGHVS and CDR2 FNYEAQ come from the germline V gene. The CDR3 runs to 14 residues. Trimming stripped 1 base from V and 4 bases from J, with 8 bases between.

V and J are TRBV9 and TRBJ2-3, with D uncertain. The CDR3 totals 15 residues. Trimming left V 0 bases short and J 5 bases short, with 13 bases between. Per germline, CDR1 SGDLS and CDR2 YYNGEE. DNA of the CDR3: TGTGCCAGCAGCGTAGATTTTGGCGGATTAGATACGCAGTATTTT. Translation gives CASSVDFGGLDTQYF. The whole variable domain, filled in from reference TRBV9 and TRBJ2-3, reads DSGVTQTPKHLITATGQRVTLRCSPRSGDLSVYWYQQSLDQGLQFLIQYYNGEERAKGNILERFSAQQFPDLHSELNLSSLELGDSALYFCASSVDFGGLDTQYFGPGTRLTVL.

The CDR3 nucleotides are TGTGCCAGTAGTATAGCTTTCGGGGTTGCGCAGTTCTTC. This codes for CASSIAFGVAQFF. The chain uses TRBV19 and TRBJ2-1, with D maybe TRBD2 (5 bases). Germline CDR1 LNHDA, CDR2 SQIVND (reference sequence). There are 13 residues in the CDR3. The ends were cut back, 1 base at V and 12 bases at J, with 13 bases in the middle.

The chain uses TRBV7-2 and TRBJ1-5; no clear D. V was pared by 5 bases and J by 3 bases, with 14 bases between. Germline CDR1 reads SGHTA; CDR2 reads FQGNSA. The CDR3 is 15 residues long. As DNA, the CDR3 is TGTGCCAGCAGCCCTTCCCGCGGTGTCAATCAGCCCCAGCATTTT. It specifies CASSPSRGVNQPQHF. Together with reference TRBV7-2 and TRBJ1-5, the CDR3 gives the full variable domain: GAGVSQSPSNKVTEKGKDVELRCDPISGHTALYWYRQSLGQGLEFLIYFQGNSAPDKSGLPSDRFSAERTGGSVSTLTIQRTQQEDSAVYLCASSPSRGVNQPQHFGDGTRLSIL.

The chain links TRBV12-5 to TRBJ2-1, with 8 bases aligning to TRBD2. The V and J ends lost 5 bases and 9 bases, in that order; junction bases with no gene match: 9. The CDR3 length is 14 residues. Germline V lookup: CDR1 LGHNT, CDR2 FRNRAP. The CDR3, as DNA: TGTGCTAGTGGTCCCGGGACTAGTACAAGTGAGCAGTTCTTC. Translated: CASGPGTSTSEQFF.

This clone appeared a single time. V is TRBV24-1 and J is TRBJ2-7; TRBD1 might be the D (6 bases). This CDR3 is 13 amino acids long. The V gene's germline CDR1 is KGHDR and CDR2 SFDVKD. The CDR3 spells CATSDLRRSTGVV. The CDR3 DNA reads TGTGCCACCAGTGATTTGCGACGATCGACAGGCGTCGTC.

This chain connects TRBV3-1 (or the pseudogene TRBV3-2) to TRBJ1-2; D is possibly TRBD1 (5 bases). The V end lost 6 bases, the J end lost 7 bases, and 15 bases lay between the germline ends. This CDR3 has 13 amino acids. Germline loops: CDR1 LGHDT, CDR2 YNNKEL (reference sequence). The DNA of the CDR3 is TGTGCCAGCAGTTGGGGTTTGGGGCCTGGCTACACCTTC. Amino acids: CASSWGLGPGYTF.

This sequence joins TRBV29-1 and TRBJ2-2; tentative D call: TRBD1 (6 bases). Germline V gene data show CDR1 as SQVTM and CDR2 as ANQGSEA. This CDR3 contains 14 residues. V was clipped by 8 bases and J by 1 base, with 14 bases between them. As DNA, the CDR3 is TGCAGCATGCGGACAGACCTGAACACCGGGGAGCTGTTTTTT. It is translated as CSMRTDLNTGELFF.

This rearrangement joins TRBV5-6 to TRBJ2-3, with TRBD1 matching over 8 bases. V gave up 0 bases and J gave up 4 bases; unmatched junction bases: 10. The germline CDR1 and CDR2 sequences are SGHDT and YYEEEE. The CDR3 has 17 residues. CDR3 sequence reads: CASSLVSGGKIADTQYF. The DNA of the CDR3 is TGTGCCAGCAGCTTGGTATCAGGGGGCAAAATTGCAGATACGCAGTATTTT.

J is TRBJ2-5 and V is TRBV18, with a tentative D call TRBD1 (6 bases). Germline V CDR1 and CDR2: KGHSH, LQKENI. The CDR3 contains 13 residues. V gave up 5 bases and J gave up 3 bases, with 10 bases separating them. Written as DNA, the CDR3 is TGTGCCAGCTCAATCAACAGGGAAGAGACCCAGTACTTC. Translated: CASSINREETQYF.

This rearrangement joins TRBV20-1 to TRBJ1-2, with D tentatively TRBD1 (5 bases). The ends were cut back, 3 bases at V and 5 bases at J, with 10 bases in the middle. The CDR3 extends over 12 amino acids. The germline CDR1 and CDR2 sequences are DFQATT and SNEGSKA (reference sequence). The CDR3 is CSASNGGYGYTF. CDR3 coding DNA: TGCAGTGCTAGTAACGGGGGATATGGCTACACCTTC.

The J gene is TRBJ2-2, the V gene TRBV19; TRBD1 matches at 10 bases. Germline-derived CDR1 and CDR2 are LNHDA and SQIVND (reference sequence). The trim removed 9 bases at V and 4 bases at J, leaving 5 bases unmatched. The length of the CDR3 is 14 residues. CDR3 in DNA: TGTGCCAGCCGACGGGACAGGGGCACCGGGGAGCTGTTTTTT. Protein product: CASRRDRGTGELFF.

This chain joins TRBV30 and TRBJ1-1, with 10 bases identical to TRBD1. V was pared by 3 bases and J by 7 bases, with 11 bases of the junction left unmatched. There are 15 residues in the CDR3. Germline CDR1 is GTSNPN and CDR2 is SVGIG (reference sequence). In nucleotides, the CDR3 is TGTGCCTGGAGCCTTCGGACAGGGGGAATAAGTGAAGCTTTCTTT. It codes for CAWSLRTGGISEAFF.

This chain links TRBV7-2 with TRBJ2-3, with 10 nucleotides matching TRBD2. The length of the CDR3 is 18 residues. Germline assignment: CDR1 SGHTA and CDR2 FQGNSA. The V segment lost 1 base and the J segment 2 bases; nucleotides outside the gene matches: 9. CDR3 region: CASSLVRLAGSLTDTQYF. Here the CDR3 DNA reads TGTGCCAGCAGCTTAGTTCGACTAGCGGGCTCCCTCACAGATACGCAGTATTTT.

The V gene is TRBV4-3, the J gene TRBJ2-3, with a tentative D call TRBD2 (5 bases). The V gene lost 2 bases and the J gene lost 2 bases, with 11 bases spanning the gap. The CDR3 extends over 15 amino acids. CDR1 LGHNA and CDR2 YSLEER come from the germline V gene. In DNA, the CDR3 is TGCGCCAGCAGCCAACGAAGCGGAATCACAGATACGCAGTATTTT. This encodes CASSQRSGITDTQYF.

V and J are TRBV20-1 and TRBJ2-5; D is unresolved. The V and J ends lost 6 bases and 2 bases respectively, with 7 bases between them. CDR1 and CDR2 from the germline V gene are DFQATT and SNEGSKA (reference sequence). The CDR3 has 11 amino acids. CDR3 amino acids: CSAERQETQYF. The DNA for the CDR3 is TGCAGTGCAGAACGGCAAGAGACCCAGTACTTC.

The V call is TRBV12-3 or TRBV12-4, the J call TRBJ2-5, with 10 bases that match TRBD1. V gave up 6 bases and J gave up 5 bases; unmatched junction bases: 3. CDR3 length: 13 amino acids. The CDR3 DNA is TGTGCCAGCAGAGACAGGGGGCTGGAGACCCAGTACTTC. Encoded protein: CASRDRGLETQYF.

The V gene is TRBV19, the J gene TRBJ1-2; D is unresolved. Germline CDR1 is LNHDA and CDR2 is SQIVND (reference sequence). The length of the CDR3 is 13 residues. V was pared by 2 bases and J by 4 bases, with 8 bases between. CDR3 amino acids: CASSILRSYGYTF. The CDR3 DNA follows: TGTGCCAGTAGTATATTGAGATCCTATGGCTACACCTTC.

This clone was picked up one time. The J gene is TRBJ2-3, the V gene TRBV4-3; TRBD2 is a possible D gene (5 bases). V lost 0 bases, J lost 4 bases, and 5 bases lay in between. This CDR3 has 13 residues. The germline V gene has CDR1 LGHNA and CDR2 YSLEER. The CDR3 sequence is CASSQERADTQYF. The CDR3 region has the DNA TGCGCCAGCAGCCAAGAGCGGGCAGATACGCAGTATTTT.

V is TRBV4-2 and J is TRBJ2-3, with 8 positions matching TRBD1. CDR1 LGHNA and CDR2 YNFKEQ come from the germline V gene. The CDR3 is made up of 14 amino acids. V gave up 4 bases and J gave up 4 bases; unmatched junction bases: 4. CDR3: CASSPAQGADTQYF. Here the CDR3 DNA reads TGTGCCAGCAGCCCCGCACAGGGGGCAGATACGCAGTATTTT.

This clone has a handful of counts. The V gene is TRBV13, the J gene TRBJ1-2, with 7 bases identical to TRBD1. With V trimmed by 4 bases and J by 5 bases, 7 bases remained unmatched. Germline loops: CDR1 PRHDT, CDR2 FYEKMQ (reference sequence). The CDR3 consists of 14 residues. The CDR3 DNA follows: TGTGCCAGCAGCTACAGGGGCCCGATGTATGGCTACACCTTC. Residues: CASSYRGPMYGYTF.

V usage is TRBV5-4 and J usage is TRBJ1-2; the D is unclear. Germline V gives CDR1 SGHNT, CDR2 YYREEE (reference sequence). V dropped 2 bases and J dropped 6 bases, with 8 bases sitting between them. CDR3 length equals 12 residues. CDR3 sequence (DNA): TGTGCCAGCAGCTTTCGGGTAAATGGCTACACCTTC. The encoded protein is CASSFRVNGYTF.

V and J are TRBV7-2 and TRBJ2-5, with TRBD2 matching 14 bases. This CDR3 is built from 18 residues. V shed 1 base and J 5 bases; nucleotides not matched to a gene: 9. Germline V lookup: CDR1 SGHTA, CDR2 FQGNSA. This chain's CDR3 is CASSLGRLAGGPGETQYF. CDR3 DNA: TGTGCCAGCAGCTTAGGCCGACTAGCGGGAGGGCCCGGGGAGACCCAGTACTTC.

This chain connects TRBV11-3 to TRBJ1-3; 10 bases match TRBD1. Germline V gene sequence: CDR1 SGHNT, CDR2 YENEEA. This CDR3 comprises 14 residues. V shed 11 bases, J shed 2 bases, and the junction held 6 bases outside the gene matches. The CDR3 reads CASRDRGPGNTIYF. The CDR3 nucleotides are TGTGCCTCTAGGGACAGGGGACCTGGAAACACCATATATTTT.

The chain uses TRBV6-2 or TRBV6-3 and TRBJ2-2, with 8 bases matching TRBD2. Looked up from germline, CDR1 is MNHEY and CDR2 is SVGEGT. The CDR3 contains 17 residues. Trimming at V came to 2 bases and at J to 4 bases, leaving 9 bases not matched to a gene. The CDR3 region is CASSYPWQRGSTGELFF. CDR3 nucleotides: TGTGCCAGCAGTTACCCCTGGCAGCGGGGGAGCACCGGGGAGCTGTTTTTT.

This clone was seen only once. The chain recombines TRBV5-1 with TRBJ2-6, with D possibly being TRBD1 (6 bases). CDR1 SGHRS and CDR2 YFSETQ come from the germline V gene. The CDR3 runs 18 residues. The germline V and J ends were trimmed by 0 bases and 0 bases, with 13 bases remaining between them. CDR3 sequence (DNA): TGCGCCAGCAGCTTGGGCCATACAGGGCACTCTGGGGCCAACGTCCTGACTTTC. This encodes CASSLGHTGHSGANVLTF.

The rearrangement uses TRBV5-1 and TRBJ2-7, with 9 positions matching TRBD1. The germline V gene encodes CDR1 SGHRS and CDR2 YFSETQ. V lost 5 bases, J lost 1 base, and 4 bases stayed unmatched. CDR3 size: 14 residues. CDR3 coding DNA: TGCGCCAGCAGGGCCGGGACAGGGTCCTACGAGCAGTACTTC. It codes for CASRAGTGSYEQYF.